Listed below are T cell receptor beta chains from one sample, sequenced in a study of T-cell reconstitution after alpha-beta-depleted transplantation in children. Using its own MiXCR run on the PCR reads, TCRdb lists one record per CDR3 protein. The sample lists roughly 400,000 distinct CDR3 sequences, over 40% occurring once. The sequenced sample was PBMCs, obtained before TCRalphabeta/CD19-depleted stem cell transplant. These receptors originate from a girl between 2 and 10 years old with aplastic anemia, due to receive a stem cell transplant. Each CDR3 is given with its conserved first and last residue. The order of the fields is V gene, clone size, D gene, J gene, CDR3 DNA, CDR3 protein. A D gene is named only where the DNA matches it firmly. Expanded clones get a size class; other rows say once, few or many, or leave the size out.

v_call: TRBV19
clone_size: NA
d_call: TRBD2
j_call: TRBJ2-1
cdr3_nt: TGTGCCAGTAGTATGCGACTGACCGGGACTAGCGGTACGAGCTCCTACAATGAGCAGTTCTTC
cdr3_aa: CASSMRLTGTSGTSSYNEQFF

v_call: TRBV11-1
clone_size: few
d_call: NA
j_call: TRBJ2-3
cdr3_nt: TGTGCCAGCAGCCCTACCCGGGGAGGGACAGTCGACACAGATACGCAGTATTTT
cdr3_aa: CASSPTRGGTVDTDTQYF

v_call: TRBV20-1
clone_size: NA
d_call: TRBD2
j_call: TRBJ2-1
cdr3_nt: TGCTGTGTCATAACGGGACTAGCGGGAGGGGGCGATGAGCAGTTCTTC
cdr3_aa: CCVITGLAGGGDEQFF

v_call: TRBV20-1
clone_size: few
d_call: TRBD2
j_call: TRBJ2-7
cdr3_nt: TGCAGTGCTAGAGGCCCTGGGGCTAGCGGGAGTCCGAGCTCCTACGAGCAGTACTTC
cdr3_aa: CSARGPGASGSPSSYEQYF

v_call: TRBV29-1
clone_size: many
d_call: TRBD2
j_call: TRBJ2-1
cdr3_nt: TGCAGCGTTGAGGCTCTAGCGGGAGAGGGCAATGAGCAGTTCTTC
cdr3_aa: CSVEALAGEGNEQFF

v_call: TRBV5-6
clone_size: NA
d_call: TRBD1
j_call: TRBJ1-1
cdr3_nt: TGTGCCAGCAGCCGGGACAGGGGACTCATGAACACTGAAGCTTTCTTT
cdr3_aa: CASSRDRGLMNTEAFF

v_call: TRBV29-1
clone_size: NA
d_call: NA
j_call: TRBJ2-5
cdr3_nt: TGCAGCGTTGAAGGATCGAGATCGAAGACCCAGTACTTC
cdr3_aa: CSVEGSRSKTQYF

v_call: TRBV12-3/TRBV12-4
clone_size: many
d_call: NA
j_call: TRBJ1-5
cdr3_nt: TGTGCCAGCAGTCTCGGACAGAGGGACCAGCATTTT
cdr3_aa: CASSLGQRDQHF

v_call: TRBV28
clone_size: NA
d_call: TRBD2
j_call: TRBJ2-1
cdr3_nt: TGTGCCAGCAGTTTATTACAAGCGGGAGGGCCATACGATGAGCAGTTCTTC
cdr3_aa: CASSLLQAGGPYDEQFF

v_call: TRBV7-9
clone_size: NA
d_call: NA
j_call: TRBJ2-7
cdr3_nt: TGTGCCAGCAGCTCCCCCCCTGATTCCTACGAGCAGTACTTC
cdr3_aa: CASSSPPDSYEQYF

v_call: TRBV28
clone_size: once
d_call: TRBD2
j_call: TRBJ2-1
cdr3_nt: TGTGCCAGCAGTTTTACTAGCGGGGGGGCCCGGGAGCAGTTCTTC
cdr3_aa: CASSFTSGGAREQFF

v_call: TRBV7-2
clone_size: NA
d_call: TRBD1
j_call: TRBJ2-3
cdr3_nt: TGTGCCAGTAGCTTAGCGCTTGTAGGCAGGGGGTTGGATACGCAGTATTTT
cdr3_aa: CASSLALVGRGLDTQYF

v_call: TRBV6-1
clone_size: NA
d_call: NA
j_call: TRBJ1-2
cdr3_nt: TGTGCCAGCACGGGGGGGCGCGGGATTAACTATGGCTACACCTTC
cdr3_aa: CASTGGRGINYGYTF

v_call: TRBV29-1
clone_size: NA
d_call: NA
j_call: TRBJ1-2
cdr3_nt: TGCAGCGTCGAAACCGGCGATGGCTACACCTTC
cdr3_aa: CSVETGDGYTF

v_call: TRBV19
clone_size: once
d_call: NA
j_call: TRBJ2-2
cdr3_nt: TGTGCCAGTAGTATCGTAGCCGCCCGGGAGCTGTTTTTT
cdr3_aa: CASSIVAARELFF

v_call: TRBV20-1
clone_size: NA
d_call: NA
j_call: TRBJ2-3
cdr3_nt: TGCAGTGCTAGCATGGGGGGCACAGATACGCAGTATTTT
cdr3_aa: CSASMGGTDTQYF

v_call: TRBV4-3
clone_size: NA
d_call: TRBD2
j_call: TRBJ2-1
cdr3_nt: TGCGCCAGCAGCCAAGGGCCCCTAGCGGGACAAAATGAGCAGTTCTTC
cdr3_aa: CASSQGPLAGQNEQFF

v_call: TRBV4-1
clone_size: many
d_call: TRBD2
j_call: TRBJ2-1
cdr3_nt: TGCGCCAGCAGCCCGGGGGCAGCCGGGACTAGCGGGAGCTACAATGAGCAGTTCTTC
cdr3_aa: CASSPGAAGTSGSYNEQFF

v_call: TRBV29-1
clone_size: NA
d_call: NA
j_call: TRBJ2-1
cdr3_nt: TGCAGCGTTGTCGGGACTTTTGCCGGCAATGAGCAGTTCTTC
cdr3_aa: CSVVGTFAGNEQFF

v_call: TRBV29-1
clone_size: few
d_call: NA
j_call: TRBJ2-7
cdr3_nt: TGCAGCGTTGAAGGGGACAAGGTCTACGAGCAGTACTTC
cdr3_aa: CSVEGDKVYEQYF

v_call: TRBV12-3/TRBV12-4
clone_size: many
d_call: NA
j_call: TRBJ1-2
cdr3_nt: TGTGCCAGCAGTTTAAAGGGCTCCTATGGCTACACCTTC
cdr3_aa: CASSLKGSYGYTF

v_call: TRBV10-3
clone_size: NA
d_call: TRBD2
j_call: TRBJ2-3
cdr3_nt: TGTGCCATCGGCCCCGCGGGGGGGACAGATACGCAGTATTTT
cdr3_aa: CAIGPAGGTDTQYF

v_call: TRBV6-2/TRBV6-3
clone_size: few
d_call: NA
j_call: TRBJ2-5
cdr3_nt: TGTGCCAGCAGTTACGGGGGGGCTCCTTTCCAAGAGACCCAGTACTTC
cdr3_aa: CASSYGGAPFQETQYF

v_call: TRBV11-1
clone_size: NA
d_call: TRBD1
j_call: TRBJ1-5
cdr3_nt: TGTGCCAGCAGCCCGGGGACAGGGGGCCATCAGCCCCAGCATTTT
cdr3_aa: CASSPGTGGHQPQHF

v_call: TRBV12-3/TRBV12-4
clone_size: few
d_call: TRBD2
j_call: TRBJ2-3
cdr3_nt: TGTGCCAGCAGTTTTAGGACTAGCGGGAGAAAAGATACGCAGTATTTT
cdr3_aa: CASSFRTSGRKDTQYF

v_call: TRBV4-1
clone_size: many
d_call: NA
j_call: TRBJ2-7
cdr3_nt: TGCGCCAGCAGCCAAGTGGGGGGCCCTTCACCCTACGAGCAGTACTTC
cdr3_aa: CASSQVGGPSPYEQYF

v_call: TRBV5-1
clone_size: NA
d_call: NA
j_call: TRBJ1-2
cdr3_nt: TGCGCCAGCAGCACCGCCGACAGCTATGGCTACACCTTC
cdr3_aa: CASSTADSYGYTF

v_call: TRBV10-3
clone_size: many
d_call: NA
j_call: TRBJ2-7
cdr3_nt: TGTGCCATCGGAGGGGGGACTGGGTACGAGCAGTACTTC
cdr3_aa: CAIGGGTGYEQYF

v_call: TRBV29-1
clone_size: few
d_call: TRBD2
j_call: TRBJ2-5
cdr3_nt: TGCAGCGTTGCCGGGACTAGCGAGACCCAGTACTTC
cdr3_aa: CSVAGTSETQYF

v_call: TRBV20-1
clone_size: few
d_call: TRBD2
j_call: TRBJ2-1
cdr3_nt: TGCAGTGCTAGGCCCGCTCGGGGACTAGCTAACAATGAGCAGTTCTTC
cdr3_aa: CSARPARGLANNEQFF

v_call: TRBV20-1
clone_size: NA
d_call: TRBD2
j_call: TRBJ2-3
cdr3_nt: TGCAATGGGGTTAGCGGGGGACAAGATACGCAGTATTTT
cdr3_aa: CNGVSGGQDTQYF

v_call: TRBV4-1
clone_size: many
d_call: TRBD1
j_call: TRBJ2-7
cdr3_nt: TGCGCCAGCAGCGACAGGGTCTACTACGAGCAGTACTTC
cdr3_aa: CASSDRVYYEQYF

v_call: TRBV7-3
clone_size: NA
d_call: TRBD2
j_call: TRBJ2-3
cdr3_nt: TGTGCCAGCAGCTACCTAGCGGGGGCCTCCTTCGGCACAGATACGCAGTATTTT
cdr3_aa: CASSYLAGASFGTDTQYF

v_call: TRBV20-1
clone_size: NA
d_call: NA
j_call: TRBJ2-5
cdr3_nt: TGCAGTGCCACCCGGGCCGAAAAAGAGACCCAGTACTTC
cdr3_aa: CSATRAEKETQYF

v_call: TRBV20-1
clone_size: few
d_call: NA
j_call: TRBJ1-2
cdr3_nt: TGCAGTGCTCCGCAGGGAGGAGCAAGTGGCTACACCTTC
cdr3_aa: CSAPQGGASGYTF

v_call: TRBV7-9
clone_size: NA
d_call: NA
j_call: TRBJ2-5
cdr3_nt: TGTGCCAGCAGCTCTGGACCTGGCCAGTACTTC
cdr3_aa: CASSSGPGQYF

v_call: TRBV6-5
clone_size: NA
d_call: NA
j_call: TRBJ1-5
cdr3_nt: TGTGCCAGCAGTTACTCTGAGGGGCACAATCAGCCCCAGCATTTT
cdr3_aa: CASSYSEGHNQPQHF

v_call: TRBV20-1
clone_size: NA
d_call: TRBD2
j_call: TRBJ2-7
cdr3_nt: TGCAGTGCTCAGCGGGAGGGAGGCGCCTACGAGCAGTACTTC
cdr3_aa: CSAQREGGAYEQYF

v_call: TRBV20-1
clone_size: NA
d_call: TRBD2
j_call: TRBJ2-3
cdr3_nt: TGCAGTGCTAGAGATTGGCTAGCGGGAGCCTCAAGCACAGATACGCAGTATTTT
cdr3_aa: CSARDWLAGASSTDTQYF

v_call: TRBV6-1
clone_size: NA
d_call: NA
j_call: TRBJ2-7
cdr3_nt: TGTGCCAGCAGTGAATTGGGCAGGGGATCCTACGAGCAGTACTTC
cdr3_aa: CASSELGRGSYEQYF

v_call: TRBV3-1
clone_size: few
d_call: NA
j_call: TRBJ2-5
cdr3_nt: TGTGCCAGCAGCCAAGAAATGGAGTGGGGTCTGAATCTGCGGGAGACCCAGTACTTC
cdr3_aa: CASSQEMEWGLNLRETQYF